This T cell receptor (beta chain) was retrieved from a study of cytomegalovirus exposure and HLA in healthy donors. General study points: Compared with the roughly 670-donor mean, an Asian-associated ancestry cluster reportedly had fewer N-insertions, according to a later analysis. 16,951 TCR beta sequences were associated with HLA alleles at 0.05 false discovery rate in a later analysis. The authors later found most CMV-associated TCR beta chains appeared HLA-restricted.

The primer mix had 60 Vbeta and 13 Jbeta primers. Authors' processing steps: Later analysis identified roughly 82 million unique TCR beta chains, approximately 11 million shared. TCRdb's copy holds only in-frame clones and misses some; the assay was immunoSEQ multiplex PCR. V and J calls plus clone size are reproduced from that table; the DNA served to infer D and trimming. The repertoire holds approximately 270,000 clones, with about 80% as singletons. CDR3 size: 15 residues. Germline CDR1 reads LNHDA; CDR2 reads SQIVND (reference sequence). The V and J ends lost 3 bases and 5 bases respectively, with 14 bases between them. With regard to this clone: What it binds is not known.

Sequencing used PBMCs. The source of this sequence is a girl aged 2-9 years in good health and CMV-seronegative. This chain links TRBV19 with TRBJ2-1; D uncertain. In nucleotides, the CDR3 is TGTGCCAGTAGTATTTCAGGCGCCCCCCACAATGAGCAGTTCTTC. Residues: CASSISGAPHNEQFF.